Detailed here is one TCR beta chain. Its antigen is not identified. The sample is drawn from a study of shared clonotypes between healthy human individuals. General study points: What limited the represented genetic and exposure-history diversity was the small number of donors.

V was cut by 11 bases and J by 0 bases, with 23 bases left in between. Per the germline V gene, CDR1 is ENHRY and CDR2 is SYGVKD. This CDR3 contains 17 residues. Measured with immunoSEQ multiplex PCR; TCRdb has only the in-frame clones, and not every one. The sample carries about half a million clones, over 70% recorded once. This TCR was sampled from a woman aged 35 to 49 in good health. Some clones in this sample may be carry-over from other donors' samples. The specimen was PBMCs. The V and J genes are TRBV10-3 and TRBJ1-3; no clear D. This CDR3 is CASSSWGGPSSGNTIYF. The CDR3 nucleotides read TGTGCCTCGTCGAGCTGGGGAGGACCAAGCTCTGGAAACACCATATATTTT.